This T cell receptor (beta chain) was profiled in a study of T cell responses to AZD1222 COVID-19 vaccine. Libraries were prepared by immunoSEQ multiplex PCR; TCRdb keeps only in-frame clonotypes and omits some of them. The sample holds roughly 81,000 clones, 86% seen once. The trim removed 6 bases at V and 0 bases at J, leaving 5 bases unmatched. In germline, CDR1 is ENHRY, CDR2 SYGVKD. The length of the CDR3 is 15 residues. This chain connects TRBV10-3 to TRBJ2-1, with TRBD1 identical over 7 bases. The TCR sequence derives from an adult in good health. Specimen: peripheral blood, collected on day 0 of AZD1222 vaccination. The CDR3 region is CAISARDSSYNEQFF. The CDR3 bases are TGTGCCATCAGCGCCCGGGACAGCTCCTACAATGAGCAGTTCTTC.